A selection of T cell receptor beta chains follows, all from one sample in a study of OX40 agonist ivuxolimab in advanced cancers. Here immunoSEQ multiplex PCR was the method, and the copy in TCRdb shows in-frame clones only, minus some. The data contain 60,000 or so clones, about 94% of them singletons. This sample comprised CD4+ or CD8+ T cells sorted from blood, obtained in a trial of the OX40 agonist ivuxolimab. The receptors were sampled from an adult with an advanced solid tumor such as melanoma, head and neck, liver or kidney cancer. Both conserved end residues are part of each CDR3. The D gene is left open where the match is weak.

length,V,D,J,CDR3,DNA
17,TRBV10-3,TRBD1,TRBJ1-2,CAISESLMGQGADGYTF,TGTGCCATCAGTGAGTCTCTAATGGGACAGGGGGCGGACGGCTACACCTTC
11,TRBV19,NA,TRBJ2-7,CASRAGYEQYF,TGTGCCAGTAGGGCGGGCTACGAGCAGTACTTC
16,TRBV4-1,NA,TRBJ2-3,CASSQWTDVYADTQYF,TGCGCCAGCAGCCAATGGACAGATGTGTACGCCGATACGCAGTATTTT
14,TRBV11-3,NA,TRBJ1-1,CASSSYRTNTEAFF,TGTGCCAGCAGCTCCTACAGAACAAACACTGAAGCTTTCTTT
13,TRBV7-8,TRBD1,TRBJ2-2,CASGGQGAGELFF,TGTGCCAGCGGGGGACAGGGGGCCGGGGAGCTGTTTTTT
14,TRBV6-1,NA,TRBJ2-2,CASPGGVESGELFF,TGTGCCAGCCCCGGAGGGGTTGAATCCGGGGAGCTGTTTTTT
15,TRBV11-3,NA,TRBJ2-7,CASSLARTALHEQYF,TGTGCCAGCAGCTTAGCTAGGACAGCCCTCCACGAGCAGTACTTC
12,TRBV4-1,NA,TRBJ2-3,CASSPGWDTQYF,TGCGCCAGCAGCCCCGGTTGGGATACGCAGTATTTT
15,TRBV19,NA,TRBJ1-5,CASSIDTGSGQPQHF,TGTGCCAGTAGTATAGATACAGGGTCCGGTCAGCCCCAGCATTTT
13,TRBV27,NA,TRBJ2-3,CASSLWVTDTQYF,TGTGCCAGCAGTTTATGGGTCACAGATACGCAGTATTTT
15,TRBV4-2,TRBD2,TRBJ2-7,CASSQAASGEYEQYF,TGTGCCAGCAGCCAAGCTGCTAGCGGAGAGTACGAGCAGTACTTC